This TCR beta chain emerged from a study of identical twins. This clonotype occurred a few times. Its cognate antigen is unknown. The germline V gene encodes CDR1 SGHRS and CDR2 YFSETQ. J lost 7 bases, V lost 0 bases, and 8 bases had no gene match. CDR3 length: 16 amino acids. TCRdb used MiXCR to reprocess the 5' RACE reads, holding one entry per CDR3 protein. The sample shows about 660,000 distinct CDR3 sequences, about 9.4% of them seen only once. Study-wide findings and caveats: The more abundant beta clonotypes in cord blood had fewer insertions, and memory repertoires did not show this. Analyses of zero insertions could, in part, be confounded by invariant MAIT and iNKT cells. When twins shared out-of-frame alpha sequences, those sequences had excess low generation probability.

The same sample was also studied in work on yellow fever vaccine responses in identical twins. This second study notes: Vaccine T cell responses of twins reportedly seemed partly convergent and partly personalized.

This receptor was obtained from a woman aged 18-30 years in good health. The rearrangement joins TRBV5-1 to TRBJ2-1, with 9 bases fitting TRBD2. What was sequenced was PBMCs. The CDR3 DNA reads as TGCGCCAGCAGCTTGGTAATGGCTAGCGGGGTTAATGAGCAGTTCTTC. Its translation: CASSLVMASGVNEQFF.